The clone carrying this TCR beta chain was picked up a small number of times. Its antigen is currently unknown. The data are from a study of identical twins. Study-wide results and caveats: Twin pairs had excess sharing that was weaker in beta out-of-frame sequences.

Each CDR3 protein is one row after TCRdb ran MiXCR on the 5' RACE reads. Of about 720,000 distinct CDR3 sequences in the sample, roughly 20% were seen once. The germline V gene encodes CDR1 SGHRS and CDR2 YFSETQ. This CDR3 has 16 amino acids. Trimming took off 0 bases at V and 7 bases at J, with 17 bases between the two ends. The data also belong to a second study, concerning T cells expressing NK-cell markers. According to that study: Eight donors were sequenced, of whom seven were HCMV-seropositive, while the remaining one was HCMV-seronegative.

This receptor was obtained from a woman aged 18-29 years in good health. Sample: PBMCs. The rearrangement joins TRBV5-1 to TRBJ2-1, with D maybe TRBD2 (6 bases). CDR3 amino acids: CASSLEPGRQGNEQFF. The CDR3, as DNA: TGCGCCAGCAGCTTGGAACCGGGGAGGCAGGGAAATGAGCAGTTCTTC.